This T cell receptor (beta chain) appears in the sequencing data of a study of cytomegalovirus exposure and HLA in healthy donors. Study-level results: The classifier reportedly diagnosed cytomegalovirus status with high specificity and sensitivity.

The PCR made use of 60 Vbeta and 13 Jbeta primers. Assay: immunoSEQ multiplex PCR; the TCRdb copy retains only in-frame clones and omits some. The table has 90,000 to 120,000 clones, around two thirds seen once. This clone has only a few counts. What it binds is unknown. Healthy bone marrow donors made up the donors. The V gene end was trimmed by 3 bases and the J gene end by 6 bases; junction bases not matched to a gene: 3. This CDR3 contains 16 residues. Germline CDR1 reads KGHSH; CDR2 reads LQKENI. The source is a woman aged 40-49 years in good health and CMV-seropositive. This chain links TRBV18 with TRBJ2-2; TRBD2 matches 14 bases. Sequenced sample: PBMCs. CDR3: CASSPRLAGGPGELFF. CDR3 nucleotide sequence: TGTGCCAGCTCACCGCGACTAGCGGGGGGGCCCGGGGAGCTGTTTTTT.